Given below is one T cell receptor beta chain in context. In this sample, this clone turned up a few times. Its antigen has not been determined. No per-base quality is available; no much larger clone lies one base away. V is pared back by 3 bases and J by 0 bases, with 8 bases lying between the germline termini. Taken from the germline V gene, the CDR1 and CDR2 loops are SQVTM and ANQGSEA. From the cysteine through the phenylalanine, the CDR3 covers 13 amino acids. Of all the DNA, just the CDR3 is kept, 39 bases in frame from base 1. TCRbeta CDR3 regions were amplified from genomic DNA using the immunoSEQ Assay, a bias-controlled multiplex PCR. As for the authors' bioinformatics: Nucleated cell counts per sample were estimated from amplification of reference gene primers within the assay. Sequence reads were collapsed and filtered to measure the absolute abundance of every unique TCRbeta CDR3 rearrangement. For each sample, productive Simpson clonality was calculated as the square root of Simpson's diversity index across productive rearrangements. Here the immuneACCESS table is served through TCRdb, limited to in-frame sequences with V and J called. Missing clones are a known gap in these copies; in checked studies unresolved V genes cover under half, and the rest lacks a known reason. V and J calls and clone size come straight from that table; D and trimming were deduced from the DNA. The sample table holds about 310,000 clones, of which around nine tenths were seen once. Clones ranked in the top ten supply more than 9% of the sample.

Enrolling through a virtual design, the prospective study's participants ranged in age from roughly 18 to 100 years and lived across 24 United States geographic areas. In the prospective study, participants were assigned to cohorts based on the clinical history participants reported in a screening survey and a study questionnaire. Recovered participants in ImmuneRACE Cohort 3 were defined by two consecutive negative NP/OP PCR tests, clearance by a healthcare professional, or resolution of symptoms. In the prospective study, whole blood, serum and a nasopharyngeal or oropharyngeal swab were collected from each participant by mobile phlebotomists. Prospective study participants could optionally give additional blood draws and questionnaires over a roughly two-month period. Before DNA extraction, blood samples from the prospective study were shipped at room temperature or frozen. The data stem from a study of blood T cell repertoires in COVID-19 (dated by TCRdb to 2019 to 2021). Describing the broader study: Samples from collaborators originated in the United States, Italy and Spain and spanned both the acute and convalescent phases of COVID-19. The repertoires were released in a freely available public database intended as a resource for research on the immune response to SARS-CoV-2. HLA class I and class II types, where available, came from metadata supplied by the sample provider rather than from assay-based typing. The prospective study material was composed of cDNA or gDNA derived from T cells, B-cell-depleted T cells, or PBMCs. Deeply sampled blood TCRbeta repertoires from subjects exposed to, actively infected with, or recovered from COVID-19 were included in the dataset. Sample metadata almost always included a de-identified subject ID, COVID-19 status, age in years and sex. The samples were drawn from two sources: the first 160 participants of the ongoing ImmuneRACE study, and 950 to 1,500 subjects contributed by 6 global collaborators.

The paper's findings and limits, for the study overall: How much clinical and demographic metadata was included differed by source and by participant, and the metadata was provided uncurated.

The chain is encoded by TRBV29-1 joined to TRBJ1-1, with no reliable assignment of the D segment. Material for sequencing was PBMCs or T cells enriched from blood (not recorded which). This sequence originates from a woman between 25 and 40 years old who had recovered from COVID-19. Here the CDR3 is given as CSVDGRMNTEAFF. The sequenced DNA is TGCAGCGTTGACGGGAGGATGAACACTGAAGCTTTCTTT.